This TCR beta chain was obtained from a study of shared clonotypes between healthy human individuals. Naivety among CD8 cells was defined by CD45RO negativity and positive CCR7 selection, thereby excluding terminally differentiated effector memory CD45RA+ cells. Only in-frame clones appear in the TCRdb table, and some are missing; sequencing was by immunoSEQ multiplex PCR. The sample consists of about 2.1 million clones, 90% to 95% of them appearing once. The CDR3 sequence is 15 residues long. The germline CDR1 and CDR2 sequences are MNHEY and SMNVEV (reference sequence). V was pared by 2 bases and J by 0 bases, with 9 bases between. Study results and limitations: Naive subsets tended to show greater estimated richness than memory subsets.

On this clone: Its antigen is not known.

Sequencing used naive CD8+ T cells from PBMCs. This chain links TRBV27 with TRBJ2-3; D not certain. The receptor was isolated from a man between 18 and 35 years old in good health. Some clones in this sample may be carry-over from other donors' samples. The CDR3 reads CASSLGLGSTDTQYF. As DNA, the CDR3 is TGTGCCAGCAGTTTAGGGCTAGGGAGCACAGATACGCAGTATTTT.